The present T cell receptor beta chain was sequenced within a study of technical replicates of blood from several donors. J was trimmed by 10 bases and V by 1 base; bases with no gene match: 17. The CDR3 is 18 amino acids. Germline CDR1 MGHRA, CDR2 YSYEKL. Assay used: immunoSEQ multiplex PCR; TCRdb lists only in-frame clones, some missing. The profile covers fewer than 95,000 clones, with 94% appearing a single time and 0.25% taken by the ten largest. The sample comprised T cells isolated from PBMCs. The receptor comes from a human donor in good health. The chain joins TRBV4-1 to TRBJ2-1; TRBD2 matches 9 bases. The CDR3 DNA follows: TGCGCCAGCAGCCAAGTCGCTCTGGCGGGAGGGCCCGGACGAGAGCAGTTCTTC. As protein: CASSQVALAGGPGREQFF.